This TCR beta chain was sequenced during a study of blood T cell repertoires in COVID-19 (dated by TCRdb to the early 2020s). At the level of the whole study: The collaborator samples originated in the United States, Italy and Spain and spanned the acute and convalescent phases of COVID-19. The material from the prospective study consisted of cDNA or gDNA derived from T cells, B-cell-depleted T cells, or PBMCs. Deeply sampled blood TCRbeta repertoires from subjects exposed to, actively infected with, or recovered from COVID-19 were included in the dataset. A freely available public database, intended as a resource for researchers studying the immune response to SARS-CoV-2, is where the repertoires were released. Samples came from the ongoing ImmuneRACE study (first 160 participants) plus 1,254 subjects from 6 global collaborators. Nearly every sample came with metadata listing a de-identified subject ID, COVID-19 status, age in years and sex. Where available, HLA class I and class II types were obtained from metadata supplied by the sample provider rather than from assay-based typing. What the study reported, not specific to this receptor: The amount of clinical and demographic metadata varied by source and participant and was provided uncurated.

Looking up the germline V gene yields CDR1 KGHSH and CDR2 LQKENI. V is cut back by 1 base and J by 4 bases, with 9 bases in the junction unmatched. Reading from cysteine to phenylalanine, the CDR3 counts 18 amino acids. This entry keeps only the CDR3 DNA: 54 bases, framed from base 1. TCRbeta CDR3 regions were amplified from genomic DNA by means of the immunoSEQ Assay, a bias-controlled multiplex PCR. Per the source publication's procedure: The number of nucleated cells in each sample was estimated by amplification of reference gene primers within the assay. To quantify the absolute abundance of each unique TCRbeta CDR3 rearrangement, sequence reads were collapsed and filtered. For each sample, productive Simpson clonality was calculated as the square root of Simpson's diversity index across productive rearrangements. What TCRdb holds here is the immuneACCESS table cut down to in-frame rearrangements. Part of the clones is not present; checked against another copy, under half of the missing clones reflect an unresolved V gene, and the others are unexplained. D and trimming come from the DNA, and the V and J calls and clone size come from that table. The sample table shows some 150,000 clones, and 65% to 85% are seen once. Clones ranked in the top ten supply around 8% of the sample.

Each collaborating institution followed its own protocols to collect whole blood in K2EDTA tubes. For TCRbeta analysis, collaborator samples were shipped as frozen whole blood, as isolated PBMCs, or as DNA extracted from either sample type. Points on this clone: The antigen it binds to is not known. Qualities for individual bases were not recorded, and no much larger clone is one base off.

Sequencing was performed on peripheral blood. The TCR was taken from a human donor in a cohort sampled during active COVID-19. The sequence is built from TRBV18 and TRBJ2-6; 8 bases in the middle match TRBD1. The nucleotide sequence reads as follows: TGTGCCAGCTCACCACTTGTGACAGGGGAGTACGGGGCCAACGTCCTGACTTTC. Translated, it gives CASSPLVTGEYGANVLTF. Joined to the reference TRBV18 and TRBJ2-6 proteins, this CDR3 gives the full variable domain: NAGVMQNPRHLVRRRGQEARLRCSPMKGHSHVYWYRQLPEEGLKFMVYLQKENIIDESGMPKERFSAEFPKEGPSILRIQQVVRGDSAAYFCASSPLVTGEYGANVLTFGAGSRLTVL.